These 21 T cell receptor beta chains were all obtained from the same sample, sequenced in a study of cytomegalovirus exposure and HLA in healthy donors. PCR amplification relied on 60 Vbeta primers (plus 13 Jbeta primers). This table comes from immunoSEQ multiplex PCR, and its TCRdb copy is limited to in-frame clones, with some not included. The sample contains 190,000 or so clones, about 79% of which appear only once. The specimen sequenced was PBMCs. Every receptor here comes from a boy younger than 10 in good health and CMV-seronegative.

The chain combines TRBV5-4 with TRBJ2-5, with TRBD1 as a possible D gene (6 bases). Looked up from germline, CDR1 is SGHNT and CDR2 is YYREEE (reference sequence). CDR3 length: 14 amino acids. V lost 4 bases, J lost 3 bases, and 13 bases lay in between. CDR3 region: CASSLRDMKETQYF. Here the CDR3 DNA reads TGTGCCAGCAGCCTCCGGGACATGAAAGAGACCCAGTACTTC.

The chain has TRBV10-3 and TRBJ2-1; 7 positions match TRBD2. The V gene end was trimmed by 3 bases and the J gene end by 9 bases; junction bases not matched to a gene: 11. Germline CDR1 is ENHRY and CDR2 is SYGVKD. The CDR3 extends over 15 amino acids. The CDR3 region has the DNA TGTGCCATCAGTGATCTGACTAGCCAGGGCGGTGAGCAGTTCTTC. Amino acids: CAISDLTSQGGEQFF.

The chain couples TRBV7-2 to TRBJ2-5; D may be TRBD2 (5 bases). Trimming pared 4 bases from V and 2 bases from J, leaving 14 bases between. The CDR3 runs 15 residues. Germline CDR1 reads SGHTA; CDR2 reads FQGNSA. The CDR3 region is CASSYLAGQQETQYF. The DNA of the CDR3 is TGTGCCAGCAGCTACCTAGCTGGGCAGCAAGAGACCCAGTACTTC. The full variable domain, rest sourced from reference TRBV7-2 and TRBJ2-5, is GAGVSQSPSNKVTEKGKDVELRCDPISGHTALYWYRQSLGQGLEFLIYFQGNSAPDKSGLPSDRFSAERTGGSVSTLTIQRTQQEDSAVYLCASSYLAGQQETQYFGPGTRLLVL.

CDR3 residues: CASSLRDGNTQYF. CDR3 DNA sequence: TGTGCCAGCAGCCTGCGGGACGGAAATACGCAGTATTTT. The chain employs TRBV7-9 and TRBJ2-3, with a weak D call TRBD2 (6 bases). With 5 bases removed from V and 7 bases from J, the gap between germline ends came to 13 bases. Germline V gene sequence: CDR1 SEHNR, CDR2 FQNEAQ (reference sequence). The CDR3 has 13 amino acids.

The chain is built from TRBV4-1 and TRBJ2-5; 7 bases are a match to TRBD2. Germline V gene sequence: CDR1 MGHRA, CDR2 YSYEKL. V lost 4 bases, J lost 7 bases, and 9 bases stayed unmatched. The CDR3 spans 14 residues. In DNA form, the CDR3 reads TGCGCCAGCAGCCTTGTGGCGGGGGAAGGGACCCAGTACTTC. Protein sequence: CASSLVAGEGTQYF.

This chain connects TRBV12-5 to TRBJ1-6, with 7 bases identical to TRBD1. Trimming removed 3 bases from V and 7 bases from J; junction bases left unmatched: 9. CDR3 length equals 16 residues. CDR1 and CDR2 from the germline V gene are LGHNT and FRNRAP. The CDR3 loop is CASGFSPGGFNSPLHF. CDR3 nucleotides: TGTGCTAGTGGTTTTTCGCCAGGGGGTTTCAATTCACCCCTCCACTTT.

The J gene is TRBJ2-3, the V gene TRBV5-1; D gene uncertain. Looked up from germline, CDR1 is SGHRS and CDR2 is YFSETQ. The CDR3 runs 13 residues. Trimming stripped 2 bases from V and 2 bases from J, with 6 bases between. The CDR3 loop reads CASSFENTDTQYF. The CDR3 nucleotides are TGCGCCAGCAGCTTCGAGAACACAGATACGCAGTATTTT.

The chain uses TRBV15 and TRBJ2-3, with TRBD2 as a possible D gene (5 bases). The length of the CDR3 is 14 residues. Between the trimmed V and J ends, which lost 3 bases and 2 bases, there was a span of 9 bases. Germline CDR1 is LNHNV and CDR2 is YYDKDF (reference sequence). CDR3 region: CATSRTIPTDTQYF. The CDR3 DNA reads TGTGCCACCAGCAGGACTATTCCCACAGATACGCAGTATTTT.

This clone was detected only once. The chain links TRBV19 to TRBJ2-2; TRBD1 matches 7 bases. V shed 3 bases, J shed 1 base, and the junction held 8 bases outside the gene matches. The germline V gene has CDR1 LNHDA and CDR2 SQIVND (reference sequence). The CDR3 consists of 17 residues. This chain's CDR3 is CASSIPPTGMNTGELFF. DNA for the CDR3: TGTGCCAGTAGTATCCCTCCGACAGGGATGAACACCGGGGAGCTGTTTTTT.

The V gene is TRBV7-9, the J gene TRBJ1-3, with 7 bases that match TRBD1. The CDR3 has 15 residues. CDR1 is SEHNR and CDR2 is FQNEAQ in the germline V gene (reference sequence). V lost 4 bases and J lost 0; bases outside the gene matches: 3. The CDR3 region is CASSSDRVSGNTIYF. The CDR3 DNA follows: TGTGCCAGCAGCTCCGACAGGGTCTCTGGAAACACCATATATTTT. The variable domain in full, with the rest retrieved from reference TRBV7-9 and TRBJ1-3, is DTGVSQNPRHKITKRGQNVTFRCDPISEHNRLYWYRQTLGQGPEFLTYFQNEAQLEKSRLLSDRFSAERPKGSFSTLEIQRTEQGDSAMYLCASSSDRVSGNTIYFGEGSWLTVV.

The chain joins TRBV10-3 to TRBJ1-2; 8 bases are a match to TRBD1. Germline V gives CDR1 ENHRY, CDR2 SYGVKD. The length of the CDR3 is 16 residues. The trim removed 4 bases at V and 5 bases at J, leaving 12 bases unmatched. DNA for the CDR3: TGTGCCATCAGTGCCAACCCGGGACAGGCGAATTATGGCTACACCTTC. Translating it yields CAISANPGQANYGYTF.

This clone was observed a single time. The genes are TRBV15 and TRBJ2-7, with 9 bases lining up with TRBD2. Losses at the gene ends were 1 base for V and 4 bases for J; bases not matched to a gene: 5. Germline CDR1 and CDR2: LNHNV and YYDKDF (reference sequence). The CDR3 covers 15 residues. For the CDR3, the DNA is TGTGCCACCAGCAGAGGAGGGGGACTAGCATACGAGCAGTACTTC. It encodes CATSRGGGLAYEQYF.

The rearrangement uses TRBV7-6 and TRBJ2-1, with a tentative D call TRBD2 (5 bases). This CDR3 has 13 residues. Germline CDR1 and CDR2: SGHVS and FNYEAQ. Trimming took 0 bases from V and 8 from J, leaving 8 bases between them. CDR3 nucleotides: TGTGCCAGCAGCTTAGCTGCGGAGGATGAGCAGTTCTTC. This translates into CASSLAAEDEQFF.

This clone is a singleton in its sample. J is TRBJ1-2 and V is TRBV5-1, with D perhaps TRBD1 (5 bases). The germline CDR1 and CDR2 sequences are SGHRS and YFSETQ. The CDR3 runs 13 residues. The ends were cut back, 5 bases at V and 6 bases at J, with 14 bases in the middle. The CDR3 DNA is TGCGCCAGCAGTCCCCGACCGGGGGATGGCTACACCTTC. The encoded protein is CASSPRPGDGYTF.

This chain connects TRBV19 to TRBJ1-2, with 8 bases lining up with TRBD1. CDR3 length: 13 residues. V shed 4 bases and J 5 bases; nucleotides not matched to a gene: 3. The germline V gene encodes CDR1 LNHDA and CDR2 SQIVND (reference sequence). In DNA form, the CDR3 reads TGTGCCAGTAGTAGGGACAGGTTATATGGCTACACCTTC. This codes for CASSRDRLYGYTF. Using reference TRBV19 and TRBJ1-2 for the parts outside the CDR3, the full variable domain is DGGITQSPKYLFRKEGQNVTLSCEQNLNHDAMYWYRQDPGQGLRLIYYSQIVNDFQKGDIAEGYSVSREKKESFPLTVTSAQKNPTAFYLCASSRDRLYGYTFGSGTRLTVV.

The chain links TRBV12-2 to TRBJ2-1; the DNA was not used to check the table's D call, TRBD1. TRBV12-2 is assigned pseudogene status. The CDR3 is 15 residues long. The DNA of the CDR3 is TGTGCAAGTCGCTTAAAGGGGAAAGCCTACAATGAGCAGTTCTTC. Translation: CASRLKGKAYNEQFF.

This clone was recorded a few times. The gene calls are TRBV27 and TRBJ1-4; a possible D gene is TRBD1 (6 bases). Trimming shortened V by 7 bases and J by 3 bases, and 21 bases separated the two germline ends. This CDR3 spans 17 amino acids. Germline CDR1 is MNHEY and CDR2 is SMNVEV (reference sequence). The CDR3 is CASTPFAGGRSNEKLFF. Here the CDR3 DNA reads TGTGCCAGCACCCCATTCGCGGGGGGCCGCTCTAATGAAAAACTGTTTTTT.

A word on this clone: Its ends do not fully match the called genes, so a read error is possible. As DNA, the CDR3 is TGTGCCACCAGCCGGGAACTAGTAACTCCCGGGGAGCTGTTTTTT. Amino acid sequence: CATSRELVTPGELFF. The chain combines TRBV11-2 with TRBJ2-2, with a possible D match to TRBD2 (5 bases). In germline, CDR1 is SGHAT, CDR2 FQNNGV. This CDR3 comprises 15 residues.

For the CDR3, the DNA is TGTGCCAGCAGTTACTCGACTGTTCGCTCTGGAAACACCATATATTTT. The encoded protein is CASSYSTVRSGNTIYF. The chain has TRBV6-5 and TRBJ1-3; D is unclear. The CDR3 is 16 amino acids. V gave up 0 bases and J gave up 0 bases, with 9 bases separating them. Germline CDR1 reads MNHEY; CDR2 reads SVGAGI.

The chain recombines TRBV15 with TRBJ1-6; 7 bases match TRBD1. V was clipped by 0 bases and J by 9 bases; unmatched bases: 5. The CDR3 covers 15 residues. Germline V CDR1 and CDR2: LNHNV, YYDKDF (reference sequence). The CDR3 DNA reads TGTGCCACCAGCAGAGATCCCGAGGGGGCTTCACCCCTCCACTTT. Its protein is CATSRDPEGASPLHF.

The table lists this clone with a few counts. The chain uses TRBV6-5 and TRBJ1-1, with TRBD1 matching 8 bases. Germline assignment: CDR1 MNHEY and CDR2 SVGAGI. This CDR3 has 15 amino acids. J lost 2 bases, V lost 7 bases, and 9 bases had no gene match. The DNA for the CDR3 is TGTGCCAGCAACACCATTGGACAGGGAAACACTGAAGCTTTCTTT. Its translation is CASNTIGQGNTEAFF.